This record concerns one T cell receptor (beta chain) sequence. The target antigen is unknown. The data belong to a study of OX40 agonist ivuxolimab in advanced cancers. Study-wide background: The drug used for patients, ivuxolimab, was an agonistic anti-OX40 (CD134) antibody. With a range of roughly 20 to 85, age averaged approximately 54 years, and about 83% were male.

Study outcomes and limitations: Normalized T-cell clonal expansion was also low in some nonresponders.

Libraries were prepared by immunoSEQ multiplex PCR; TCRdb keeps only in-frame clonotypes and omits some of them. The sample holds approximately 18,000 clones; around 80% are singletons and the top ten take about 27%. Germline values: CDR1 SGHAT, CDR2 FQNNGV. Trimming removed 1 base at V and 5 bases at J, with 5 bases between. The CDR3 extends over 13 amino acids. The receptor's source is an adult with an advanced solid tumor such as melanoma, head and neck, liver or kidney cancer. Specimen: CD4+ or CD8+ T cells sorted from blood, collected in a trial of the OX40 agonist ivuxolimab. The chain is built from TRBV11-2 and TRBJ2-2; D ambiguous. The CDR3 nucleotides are TGTGCCAGCAGCTTAGTTGGGACCGGGGAGCTGTTTTTT. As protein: CASSLVGTGELFF.